The source of this T cell receptor beta chain is a study of OX40 agonist ivuxolimab in advanced cancers. This table comes from immunoSEQ multiplex PCR, and its TCRdb copy is limited to in-frame clones, with some not included. In the table there are 60,000 to 90,000 clones, around nine tenths of which are singletons. This CDR3 is 15 amino acids long. The V end was cut by 5 bases, the J end by 3 bases, with 11 bases between. Germline loops: CDR1 MNHEY, CDR2 SVGAGI. The rearrangement links TRBV6-5 to TRBJ1-6; D gene uncertain. The receptor's source is an adult with an advanced solid tumor such as melanoma, head and neck, liver or kidney cancer. The sample consisted of CD4+ or CD8+ T cells sorted from blood, taken in a trial of the OX40 agonist ivuxolimab. In nucleotides, the CDR3 is TGTGCCAGCAGTATCAGAGCTAGCTATAATTCACCCCTCCACTTT. Its translation: CASSIRASYNSPLHF.